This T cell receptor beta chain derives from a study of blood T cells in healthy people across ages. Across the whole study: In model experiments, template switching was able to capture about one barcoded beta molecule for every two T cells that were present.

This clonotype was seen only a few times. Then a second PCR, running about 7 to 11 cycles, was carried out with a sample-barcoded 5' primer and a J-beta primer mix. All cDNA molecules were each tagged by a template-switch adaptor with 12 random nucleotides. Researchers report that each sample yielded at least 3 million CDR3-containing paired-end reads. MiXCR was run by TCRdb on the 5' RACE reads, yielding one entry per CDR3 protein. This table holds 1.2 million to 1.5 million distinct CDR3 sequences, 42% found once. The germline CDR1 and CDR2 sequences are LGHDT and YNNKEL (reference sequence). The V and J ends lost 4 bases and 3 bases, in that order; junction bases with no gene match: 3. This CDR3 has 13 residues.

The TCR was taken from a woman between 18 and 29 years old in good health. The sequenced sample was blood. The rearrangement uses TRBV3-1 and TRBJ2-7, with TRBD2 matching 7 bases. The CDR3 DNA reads TGTGCCAGCAGCCGGGGGGGAGTCTACGAGCAGTACTTC. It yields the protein CASSRGGVYEQYF.